Listed below are T cell receptor beta chains from one sample, sequenced in a study of blood T cell repertoires in COVID-19. The method was immunoSEQ multiplex PCR; TCRdb's version includes in-frame clones alone and lacks a portion of them. Of about 25,000 clones in the sample, 85% to 90% were seen once. Sequencing was performed on peripheral blood. These receptors were collected from an older man with active COVID-19. Both conserved end residues are part of each CDR3. A D gene is named only where the DNA matches it firmly. The size of a clone is reported for some rows only, either as once, few or many, or as a class for expanded clones.

d_gene: -
j_gene: TRBJ1-5
abundance: -
v_gene: TRBV30
CDR3aa: CAWSVAGLNQPQHF
CDR3nt: TGTGCCTGGAGTGTTGCGGGCCTCAATCAGCCCCAGCATTTT

d_gene: -
j_gene: TRBJ2-7
abundance: few
v_gene: TRBV19
CDR3aa: CASSTYYEQYF
CDR3nt: TGTGCCAGTAGTACCTACTACGAGCAGTACTTC

d_gene: TRBD2
j_gene: TRBJ2-3
abundance: -
v_gene: TRBV5-1
CDR3aa: CASATSGGSPSTDTQYF
CDR3nt: TGCGCCAGCGCCACTAGCGGGGGATCCCCTAGCACAGATACGCAGTATTTT

d_gene: -
j_gene: TRBJ2-3
abundance: once
v_gene: TRBV5-1
CDR3aa: CASSLGSSVGTDTQYF
CDR3nt: TGCGCCAGCAGCTTGGGGTCTAGCGTGGGGACAGATACGCAGTATTTT

d_gene: -
j_gene: TRBJ1-1
abundance: -
v_gene: TRBV12-3/TRBV12-4
CDR3aa: CASRGQSNTEAFF
CDR3nt: TGTGCCAGCAGAGGACAGTCGAACACTGAAGCTTTCTTT

d_gene: -
j_gene: TRBJ2-5
abundance: -
v_gene: TRBV11-2
CDR3aa: CASSLVRQVDSGTQYF
CDR3nt: TGTGCCAGCAGCTTAGTTAGACAGGTCGATAGTGGGACCCAGTACTTC

d_gene: TRBD1
j_gene: TRBJ1-2
abundance: -
v_gene: TRBV28
CDR3aa: CASRETGLNYGYTF
CDR3nt: TGTGCCAGCAGGGAGACAGGGCTTAACTATGGCTACACCTTC

d_gene: TRBD2
j_gene: TRBJ2-3
abundance: -
v_gene: TRBV5-4
CDR3aa: CASSFSGGLTDTQYF
CDR3nt: TGTGCCAGCAGCTTTTCGGGGGGACTTACAGATACGCAGTATTTT

d_gene: -
j_gene: TRBJ1-5
abundance: -
v_gene: TRBV7-2
CDR3aa: CASSHLYSNQPQHF
CDR3nt: TGTGCCAGCAGCCACCTCTATAGCAATCAGCCCCAGCATTTT

d_gene: -
j_gene: TRBJ2-1
abundance: -
v_gene: TRBV15
CDR3aa: CATSRGKPEQFF
CDR3nt: TGTGCCACCAGCAGAGGTAAGCCCGAGCAGTTCTTC

d_gene: -
j_gene: TRBJ1-1
abundance: -
v_gene: TRBV30
CDR3aa: CAWNPGARMNTEAFF
CDR3nt: TGTGCCTGGAATCCAGGGGCGAGAATGAACACTGAAGCTTTCTTT

d_gene: TRBD1
j_gene: TRBJ1-1
abundance: few
v_gene: TRBV11-2
CDR3aa: CASSLGQGSTEAFF
CDR3nt: TGTGCCAGCAGCTTAGGACAGGGAAGCACTGAAGCTTTCTTT

d_gene: -
j_gene: TRBJ2-5
abundance: -
v_gene: TRBV7-6
CDR3aa: CASSFVTGQAETQYF
CDR3nt: TGTGCCAGCAGCTTTGTCACAGGCCAGGCGGAGACCCAGTACTTC

d_gene: TRBD2
j_gene: TRBJ2-1
abundance: -
v_gene: TRBV11-1
CDR3aa: CASSLAEVLAGYNEQFF
CDR3nt: TGTGCCAGCAGCTTAGCGGAGGTACTAGCGGGCTACAATGAGCAGTTCTTC

d_gene: TRBD1
j_gene: TRBJ1-1
abundance: -
v_gene: TRBV23-1
CDR3aa: CASSPPGRDRGGAFF
CDR3nt: TGCGCCAGCAGTCCCCCTGGAAGGGACAGGGGAGGGGCTTTCTTT

d_gene: -
j_gene: TRBJ1-1
abundance: -
v_gene: TRBV5-4
CDR3aa: CASSFDTGNTEAFF
CDR3nt: TGTGCCAGCAGCTTTGATACAGGGAACACTGAAGCTTTCTTT

d_gene: TRBD1
j_gene: TRBJ1-3
abundance: -
v_gene: TRBV19
CDR3aa: CASIPQGLVDAYSGNTIYF
CDR3nt: TGTGCCAGTATCCCACAGGGGTTGGTGGACGCCTACTCTGGAAACACCATATATTTT

d_gene: TRBD1
j_gene: TRBJ1-6
abundance: -
v_gene: TRBV3-1/TRBV3-2
CDR3aa: CASSQVLGQSRNSPLHF
CDR3nt: TGTGCCAGCAGCCAAGTCCTGGGACAGAGCAGGAATTCACCCCTCCACTTT

d_gene: -
j_gene: TRBJ2-1
abundance: -
v_gene: TRBV6-5
CDR3aa: CASRGLGNEQFF
CDR3nt: TGTGCCAGCAGGGGGCTGGGGAATGAGCAGTTCTTC

d_gene: TRBD1
j_gene: TRBJ1-2
abundance: -
v_gene: TRBV28
CDR3aa: CASTSTGTGDGYTF
CDR3nt: TGTGCCAGCACTTCAACCGGGACAGGGGACGGCTACACCTTC

d_gene: -
j_gene: TRBJ1-4
abundance: -
v_gene: TRBV5-1
CDR3aa: CASSLSQTDSATNEKLFF
CDR3nt: TGCGCCAGCAGCTTGTCACAGACGGACTCGGCAACTAATGAAAAACTGTTTTTT

d_gene: -
j_gene: TRBJ2-7
abundance: -
v_gene: TRBV6-1
CDR3aa: CASSDSRDIHEQYF
CDR3nt: TGTGCCAGCAGTGACAGCCGGGACATCCACGAGCAGTACTTC

d_gene: -
j_gene: TRBJ2-3
abundance: once
v_gene: TRBV7-2
CDR3aa: CASSFSPGSDTQYF
CDR3nt: TGTGCCAGCAGCTTTAGTCCAGGGTCAGATACGCAGTATTTT

d_gene: -
j_gene: TRBJ1-2
abundance: -
v_gene: TRBV6-5
CDR3aa: CASSFGVNYGYTF
CDR3nt: TGTGCCAGCAGCTTCGGGGTTAACTATGGCTACACCTTC

d_gene: TRBD1
j_gene: TRBJ1-2
abundance: -
v_gene: TRBV18
CDR3aa: CASSPETGGLRKGYTF
CDR3nt: TGTGCCAGCTCACCAGAGACAGGGGGCCTTAGAAAAGGCTACACCTTC

d_gene: -
j_gene: TRBJ2-3
abundance: -
v_gene: TRBV24-1
CDR3aa: CATSDVRGHDTQYF
CDR3nt: TGTGCCACCAGTGACGTCAGGGGTCACGATACGCAGTATTTT

d_gene: TRBD1
j_gene: TRBJ2-7
abundance: few
v_gene: TRBV29-1
CDR3aa: CSVQGTPTSYEQYF
CDR3nt: TGCAGCGTACAGGGGACCCCAACTTCTTACGAGCAGTACTTC

d_gene: TRBD1
j_gene: TRBJ1-6
abundance: once
v_gene: TRBV4-2
CDR3aa: CASSPQAPGQGSSSPLHF
CDR3nt: TGTGCCAGCAGCCCGCAAGCTCCGGGACAGGGTTCGAGTTCACCCCTCCACTTT

d_gene: -
j_gene: TRBJ2-7
abundance: -
v_gene: TRBV2
CDR3aa: CASTPRVDEQYF
CDR3nt: TGTGCCAGCACTCCCAGGGTCGACGAGCAGTACTTC

d_gene: TRBD1
j_gene: TRBJ1-3
abundance: -
v_gene: TRBV9
CDR3aa: CASSDDRASSGNTIYF
CDR3nt: TGTGCCAGCAGCGACGACAGGGCCAGCTCTGGAAACACCATATATTTT

d_gene: TRBD2
j_gene: TRBJ2-2
abundance: -
v_gene: TRBV6-6
CDR3aa: CASSPLLRAGGPSTGELFF
CDR3nt: TGTGCCAGCAGTCCTTTACTACGCGCGGGGGGGCCTAGCACCGGGGAGCTGTTTTTT

d_gene: -
j_gene: TRBJ1-3
abundance: -
v_gene: TRBV19
CDR3aa: CATDDSSFPSGNTIYF
CDR3nt: TGTGCCACCGACGACAGTTCTTTTCCCTCTGGAAACACCATATATTTT

d_gene: TRBD1
j_gene: TRBJ1-6
abundance: -
v_gene: TRBV7-2
CDR3aa: CASSLLDRGTSPLHF
CDR3nt: TGTGCCAGCAGCCTCCTGGACAGGGGTACTTCACCCCTCCACTTT

d_gene: -
j_gene: TRBJ1-4
abundance: -
v_gene: TRBV6-2/TRBV6-3
CDR3aa: CASSPPAVAAEKLFF
CDR3nt: TGTGCCAGCAGTCCCCCGGCTGTGGCGGCTGAAAAACTGTTTTTT

d_gene: -
j_gene: TRBJ2-3
abundance: once
v_gene: TRBV2
CDR3aa: CASCEECRTTDTQYF
CDR3nt: TGTGCCAGCTGTGAGGAGTGTCGCACGACAGATACGCAGTATTTT

d_gene: -
j_gene: TRBJ1-5
abundance: -
v_gene: TRBV3-1/TRBV3-2
CDR3aa: CASSLRTGNQPQHF
CDR3nt: TGTGCCAGCAGCCTGAGGACAGGCAATCAGCCCCAGCATTTT

d_gene: -
j_gene: TRBJ1-1
abundance: -
v_gene: TRBV6-5
CDR3aa: CASSPQGWNTEAFF
CDR3nt: TGTGCCAGCAGTCCCCAGGGGTGGAACACTGAAGCTTTCTTT

d_gene: -
j_gene: TRBJ2-7
abundance: -
v_gene: TRBV5-6
CDR3aa: CASSLRGAGVHEQYF
CDR3nt: TGTGCCAGCAGCTTGAGGGGAGCAGGGGTCCACGAGCAGTACTTC

d_gene: -
j_gene: TRBJ2-7
abundance: -
v_gene: TRBV4-1
CDR3aa: CASSQELPGTYEQYF
CDR3nt: TGCGCCAGCAGCCAAGAGTTGCCGGGTACCTACGAGCAGTACTTC

d_gene: TRBD1
j_gene: TRBJ2-3
abundance: -
v_gene: TRBV5-1
CDR3aa: CASSLPGQGLTDTQYF
CDR3nt: TGCGCCAGCAGCTTGCCCGGACAGGGCCTTACAGATACGCAGTATTTT

d_gene: TRBD1
j_gene: TRBJ2-7
abundance: -
v_gene: TRBV7-8
CDR3aa: CASSLARTGGKDEQYF
CDR3nt: TGTGCCAGCAGCTTAGCGCGGACAGGGGGCAAGGACGAGCAGTACTTC

d_gene: -
j_gene: TRBJ1-1
abundance: -
v_gene: TRBV7-9
CDR3aa: CASSFREAEAFF
CDR3nt: TGTGCCAGCAGCTTCCGTGAGGCTGAAGCTTTCTTT

d_gene: -
j_gene: TRBJ2-5
abundance: -
v_gene: TRBV7-9
CDR3aa: CASSLDSKETQYF
CDR3nt: TGTGCCAGCAGCTTAGACAGTAAAGAGACCCAGTACTTC

d_gene: -
j_gene: TRBJ2-3
abundance: once
v_gene: TRBV6-2/TRBV6-3
CDR3aa: CASSPNPGGDTQYF
CDR3nt: TGTGCCAGCAGCCCGAACCCGGGGGGCGATACGCAGTATTTT